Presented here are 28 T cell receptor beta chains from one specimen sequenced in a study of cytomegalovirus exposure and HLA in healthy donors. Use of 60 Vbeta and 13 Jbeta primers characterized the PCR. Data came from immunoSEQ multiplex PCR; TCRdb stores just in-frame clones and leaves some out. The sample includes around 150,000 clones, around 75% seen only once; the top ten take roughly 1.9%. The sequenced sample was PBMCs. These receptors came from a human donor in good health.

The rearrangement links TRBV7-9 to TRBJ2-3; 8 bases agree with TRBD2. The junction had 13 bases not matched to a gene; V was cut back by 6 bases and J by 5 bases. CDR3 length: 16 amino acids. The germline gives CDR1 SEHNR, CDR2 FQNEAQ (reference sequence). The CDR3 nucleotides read TGTGCCAGCAGTTTCCGCAGGCGGGGGGTAGGAGATACGCAGTATTTT. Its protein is CASSFRRRGVGDTQYF.

In DNA form, the CDR3 reads TGTGCCAGCAGCAACGGGCGTAGCGGGGGGGCCTGGGATACGCAGTATTTT. It codes for CASSNGRSGGAWDTQYF. The gene calls are TRBV21-1 and TRBJ2-3; whether TRBD2, the table's D call, matches the DNA was not checked. TRBV21-1 is listed as a pseudogene. The CDR3 covers 17 residues.

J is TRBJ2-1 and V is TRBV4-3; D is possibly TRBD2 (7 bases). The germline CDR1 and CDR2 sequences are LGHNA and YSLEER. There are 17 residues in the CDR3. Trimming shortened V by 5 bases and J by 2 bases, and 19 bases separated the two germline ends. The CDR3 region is CASSTQGGGATYNEQFF. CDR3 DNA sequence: TGCGCCAGCAGCACGCAGGGAGGGGGGGCCACCTACAATGAGCAGTTCTTC.

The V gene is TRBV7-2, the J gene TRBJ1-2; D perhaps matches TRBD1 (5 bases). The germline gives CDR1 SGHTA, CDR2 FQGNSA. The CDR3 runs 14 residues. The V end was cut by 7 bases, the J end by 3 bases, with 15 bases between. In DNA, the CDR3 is TGTGCCAGCAAGGTACAGGTCTCCGACTATGGCTACACCTTC. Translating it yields CASKVQVSDYGYTF.

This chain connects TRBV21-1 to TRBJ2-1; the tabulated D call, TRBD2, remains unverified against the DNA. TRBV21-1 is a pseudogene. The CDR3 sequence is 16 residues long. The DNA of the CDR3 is TGTGCCAGCACACCCGGTGGGAGGGACACTAACAATGAGCAGTTCTTC. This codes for CASTPGGRDTNNEQFF.

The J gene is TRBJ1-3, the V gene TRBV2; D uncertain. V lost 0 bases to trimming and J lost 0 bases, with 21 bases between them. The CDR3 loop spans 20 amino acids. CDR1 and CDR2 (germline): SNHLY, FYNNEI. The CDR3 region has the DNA TGTGCCAGCAGTGAAGCGCTTTGGCTTAGCAGAAAAAACTCTGGAAACACCATATATTTT. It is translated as CASSEALWLSRKNSGNTIYF.

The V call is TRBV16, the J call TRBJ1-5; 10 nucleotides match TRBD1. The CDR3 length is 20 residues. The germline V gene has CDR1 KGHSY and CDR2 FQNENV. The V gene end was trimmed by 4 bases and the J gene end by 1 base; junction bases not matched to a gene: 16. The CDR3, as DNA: TGTGCCAGCAGCCCGGACTCGAGACAGGGGGCTAGGTGGAGCAATCAGCCCCAGCATTTT. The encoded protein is CASSPDSRQGARWSNQPQHF.

CDR3 sequence: CSPLGLAGRLQETQYF. CDR3 DNA sequence: TGCAGCCCTCTCGGACTAGCGGGGAGATTACAAGAGACCCAGTACTTC. This chain uses TRBV29-1 with TRBJ2-5, with 12 bases fitting TRBD2. Germline trimming cut 8 bases from V and 2 bases from J; bases unmatched to any gene: 12. The CDR3 length is 16 residues. Germline V gene sequence: CDR1 SQVTM, CDR2 ANQGSEA.

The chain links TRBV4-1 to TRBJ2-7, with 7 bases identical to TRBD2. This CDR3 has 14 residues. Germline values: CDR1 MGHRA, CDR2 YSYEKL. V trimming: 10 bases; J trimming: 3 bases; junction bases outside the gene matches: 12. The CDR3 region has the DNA TGCGCCACGACCGGGGGGTCCTTCCTCTACGAGCAGTACTTC. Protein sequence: CATTGGSFLYEQYF.

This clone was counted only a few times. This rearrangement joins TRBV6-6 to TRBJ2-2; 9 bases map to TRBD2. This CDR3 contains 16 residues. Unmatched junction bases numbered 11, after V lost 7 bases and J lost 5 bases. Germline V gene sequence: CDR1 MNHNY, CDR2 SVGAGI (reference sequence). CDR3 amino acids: CASTTGSGGRTGELFF. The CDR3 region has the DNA TGTGCCAGCACCACGGGGAGCGGGGGGAGGACCGGGGAGCTGTTTTTT.

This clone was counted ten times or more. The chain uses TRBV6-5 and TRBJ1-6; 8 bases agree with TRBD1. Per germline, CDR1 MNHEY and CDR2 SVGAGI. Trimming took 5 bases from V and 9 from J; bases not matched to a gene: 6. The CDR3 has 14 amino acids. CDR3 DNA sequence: TGTGCCAGCAGTAGACAGGGGAAGAGTTCACCCCTCCACTTT. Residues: CASSRQGKSSPLHF.

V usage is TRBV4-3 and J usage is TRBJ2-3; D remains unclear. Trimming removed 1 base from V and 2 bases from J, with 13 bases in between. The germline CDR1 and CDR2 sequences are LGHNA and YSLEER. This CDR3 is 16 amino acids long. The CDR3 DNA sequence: TGCGCCAGCAGCCAAGCTGGGCAGGCGTCCACAGATACGCAGTATTTT. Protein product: CASSQAGQASTDTQYF.

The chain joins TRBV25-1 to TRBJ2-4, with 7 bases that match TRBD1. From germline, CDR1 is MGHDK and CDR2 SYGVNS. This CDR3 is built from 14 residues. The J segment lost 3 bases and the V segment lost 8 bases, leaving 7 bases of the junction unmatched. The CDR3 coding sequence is TGTGCCAGCCTCTCTCAGGGGGACAAAAACATTCAGTACTTC. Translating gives CASLSQGDKNIQYF.

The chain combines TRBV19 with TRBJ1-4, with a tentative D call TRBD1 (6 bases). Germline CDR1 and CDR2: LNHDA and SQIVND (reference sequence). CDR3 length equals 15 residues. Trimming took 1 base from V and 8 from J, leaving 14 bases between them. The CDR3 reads CASSIGRQGNEKLFF. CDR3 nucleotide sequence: TGTGCCAGTAGTATAGGTCGGCAGGGGAACGAAAAACTGTTTTTT.

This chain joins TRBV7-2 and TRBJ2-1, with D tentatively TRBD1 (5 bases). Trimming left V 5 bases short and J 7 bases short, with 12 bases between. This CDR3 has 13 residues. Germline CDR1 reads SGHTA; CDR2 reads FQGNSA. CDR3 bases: TGTGCCAGCAGCACAACTCAGGGTAATGAGCAGTTCTTC. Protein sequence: CASSTTQGNEQFF.

CDR3 sequence reads: CSVVLDINYGYTF. CDR3 in DNA: TGCAGCGTTGTCCTGGACATCAACTATGGCTACACCTTC. J is TRBJ1-2 and V is TRBV29-1; a possible D gene is TRBD1 (5 bases). Trimming shortened V by 4 bases and J by 2 bases, and 11 bases separated the two germline ends. The germline CDR1 and CDR2 sequences are SQVTM and ANQGSEA. This CDR3 region has 13 residues.

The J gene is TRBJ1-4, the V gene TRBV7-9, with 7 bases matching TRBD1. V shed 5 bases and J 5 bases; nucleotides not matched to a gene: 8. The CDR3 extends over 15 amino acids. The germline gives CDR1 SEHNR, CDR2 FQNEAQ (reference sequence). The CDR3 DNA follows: TGTGCCAGCAGCGCTCGGGACAGTTTAAATGAAAAACTGTTTTTT. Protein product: CASSARDSLNEKLFF.

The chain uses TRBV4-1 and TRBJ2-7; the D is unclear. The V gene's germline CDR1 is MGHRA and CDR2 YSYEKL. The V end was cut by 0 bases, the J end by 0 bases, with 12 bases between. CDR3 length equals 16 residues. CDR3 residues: CASSQDLTESSYEQYF. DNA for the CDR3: TGCGCCAGCAGCCAAGATCTAACAGAGAGCTCCTACGAGCAGTACTTC.

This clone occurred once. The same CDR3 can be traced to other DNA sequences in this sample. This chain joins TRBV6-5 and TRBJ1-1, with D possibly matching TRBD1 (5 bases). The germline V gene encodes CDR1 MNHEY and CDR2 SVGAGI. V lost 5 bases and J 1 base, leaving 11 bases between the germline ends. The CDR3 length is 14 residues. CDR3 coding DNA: TGTGCCAGCAGTACCAGACAGAAGAACACTGAAGCTTTCTTT. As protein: CASSTRQKNTEAFF.

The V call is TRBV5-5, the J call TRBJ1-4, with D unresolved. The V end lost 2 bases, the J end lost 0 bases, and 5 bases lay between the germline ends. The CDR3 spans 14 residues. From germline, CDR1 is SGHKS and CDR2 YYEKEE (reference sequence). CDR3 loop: CASSFQTTNEKLFF. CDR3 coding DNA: TGTGCCAGCAGCTTCCAGACAACTAATGAAAAACTGTTTTTT. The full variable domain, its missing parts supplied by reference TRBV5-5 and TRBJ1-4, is DAGVTQSPTHLIKTRGQQVTLRCSPISGHKSVSWYQQVLGQGPQFIFQYYEKEERGRGNFPDRFSARQFPNYSSELNVNALLLGDSALYLCASSFQTTNEKLFFGSGTQLSVL.

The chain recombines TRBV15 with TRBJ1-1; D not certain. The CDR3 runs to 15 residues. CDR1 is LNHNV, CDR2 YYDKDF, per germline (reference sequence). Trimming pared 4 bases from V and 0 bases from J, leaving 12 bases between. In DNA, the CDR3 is TGTGCCACCAGCATCTCCGACACCTTGAACACTGAAGCTTTCTTT. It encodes CATSISDTLNTEAFF.

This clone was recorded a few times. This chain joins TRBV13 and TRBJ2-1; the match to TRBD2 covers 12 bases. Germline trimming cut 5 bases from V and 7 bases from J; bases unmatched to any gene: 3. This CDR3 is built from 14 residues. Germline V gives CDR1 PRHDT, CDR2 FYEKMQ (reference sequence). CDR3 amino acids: CASSPGLAGNEQFF. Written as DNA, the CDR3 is TGTGCCAGCAGCCCCGGACTAGCGGGAAATGAGCAGTTCTTC.

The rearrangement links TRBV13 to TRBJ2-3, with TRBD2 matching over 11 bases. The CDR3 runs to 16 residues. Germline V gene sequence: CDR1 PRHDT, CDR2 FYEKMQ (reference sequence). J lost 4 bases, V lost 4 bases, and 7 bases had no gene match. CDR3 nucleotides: TGTGCCAGCAGCTCCCGTTTAGCGGGGGGGCCAGATACGCAGTATTTT. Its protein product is CASSSRLAGGPDTQYF.

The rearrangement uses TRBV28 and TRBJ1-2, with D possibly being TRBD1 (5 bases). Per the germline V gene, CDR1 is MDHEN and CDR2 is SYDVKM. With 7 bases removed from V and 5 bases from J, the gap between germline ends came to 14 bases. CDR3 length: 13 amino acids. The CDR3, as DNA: TGTGCCAGCACCGAGAGACAGTCTTATGGCTACACCTTC. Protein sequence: CASTERQSYGYTF.

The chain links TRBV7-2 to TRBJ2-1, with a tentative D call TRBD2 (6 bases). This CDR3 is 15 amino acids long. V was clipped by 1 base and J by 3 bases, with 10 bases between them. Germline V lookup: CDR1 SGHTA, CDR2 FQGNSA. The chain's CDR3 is CASSLDGGLYNEQFF. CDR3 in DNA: TGTGCCAGCAGCTTAGATGGGGGACTCTACAATGAGCAGTTCTTC.

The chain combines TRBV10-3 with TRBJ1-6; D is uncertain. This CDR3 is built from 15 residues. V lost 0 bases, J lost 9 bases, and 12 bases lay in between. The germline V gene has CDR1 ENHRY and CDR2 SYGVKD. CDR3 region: CAISESDPTGSPLHF. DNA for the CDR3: TGTGCCATCAGTGAGTCGGATCCGACGGGTTCACCCCTCCACTTT.

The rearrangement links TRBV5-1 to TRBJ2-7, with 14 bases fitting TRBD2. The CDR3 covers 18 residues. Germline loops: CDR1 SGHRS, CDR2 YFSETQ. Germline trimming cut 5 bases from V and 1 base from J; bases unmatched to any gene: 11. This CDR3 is CASRPQTSGGASSYEQYF. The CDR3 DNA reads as TGCGCCAGCAGGCCCCAGACTAGCGGGGGGGCAAGTTCCTACGAGCAGTACTTC.

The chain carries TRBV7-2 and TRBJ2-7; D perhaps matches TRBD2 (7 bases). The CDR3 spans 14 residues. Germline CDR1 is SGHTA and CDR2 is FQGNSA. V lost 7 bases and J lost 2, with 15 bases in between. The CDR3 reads CASTPWGGPYEQYF. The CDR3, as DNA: TGTGCCAGCACCCCCTGGGGGGGGCCCTACGAGCAGTACTTC. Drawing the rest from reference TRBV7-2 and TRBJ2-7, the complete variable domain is GAGVSQSPSNKVTEKGKDVELRCDPISGHTALYWYRQSLGQGLEFLIYFQGNSAPDKSGLPSDRFSAERTGGSVSTLTIQRTQQEDSAVYLCASTPWGGPYEQYFGPGTRLTVT.